One and the same sample provided the 8 T cell receptor beta chains below, sequenced in a study of CD4 T cells in relation to SARS-CoV-2 and coronaviruses. Measured with immunoSEQ multiplex PCR; TCRdb has only the in-frame clones, and not every one. The sample yields more than 30,000 clones, approximately 85% seen once. The sample consisted of memory CD4+ T cells from PBMCs. The source of these receptors is an adult with COVID-19.

The chain links TRBV6-6 to TRBJ2-5; 9 bases are shared with TRBD1. The V gene end was trimmed by 5 bases and the J gene end by 7 bases; junction bases not matched to a gene: 8. Looked up from germline, CDR1 is MNHNY and CDR2 is SVGAGI (reference sequence). The CDR3 is made up of 14 amino acids. The CDR3 bases are TGTGCCAGCAGTCGGGACAGGGCTGGGAGGACCCAGTACTTC. Residues: CASSRDRAGRTQYF.

This chain joins TRBV7-2 and TRBJ1-2; the D gene is possibly TRBD1 (6 bases). CDR1 is SGHTA, CDR2 FQGNSA, per germline. The CDR3 extends over 15 amino acids. The ends were cut back, 6 bases at V and 3 bases at J, with 17 bases in the middle. The CDR3 reads CASSSPQGPYYGYTF. The CDR3 DNA follows: TGTGCCAGCAGTTCCCCACAGGGACCTTACTATGGCTACACCTTC.

V usage is TRBV28 and J usage is TRBJ2-7; possibly TRBD2 for D (6 bases). Germline CDR1 reads MDHEN; CDR2 reads SYDVKM. V was trimmed by 2 bases and J by 1 base, leaving 18 bases between them. The length of the CDR3 is 17 residues. This CDR3 is CASSLLAGGGASYEQYF. For the CDR3, the DNA is TGTGCCAGCAGTTTACTAGCAGGTGGAGGGGCGTCCTACGAGCAGTACTTC.

This sequence joins TRBV3-1 (or the pseudogene TRBV3-2) and TRBJ2-5, with a weak D call TRBD1 (6 bases). The CDR3 spans 15 residues. Looked up from germline, CDR1 is LGHDT and CDR2 is YNNKEL (reference sequence). Trimming pared 5 bases from V and 0 bases from J, leaving 13 bases between. The CDR3, as DNA: TGTGCCAGCAGCGCCGGACAGCAAAACCAAGAGACCCAGTACTTC. Residues: CASSAGQQNQETQYF.

J is TRBJ2-2 and V is TRBV6-4, with TRBD2 matching over 9 bases. J was trimmed by 2 bases and V by 5 bases; bases with no gene match: 9. The CDR3 length is 17 residues. From germline, CDR1 is MRHNA and CDR2 SNTAGT. The CDR3 nucleotides read TGTGCCAGCAGTCGAACCCGACTAGCGGAAAACACCGGGGAGCTGTTTTTT. Its protein is CASSRTRLAENTGELFF.

This clone occurred once. The V gene is TRBV6-6, the J gene TRBJ2-5; tentative D call: TRBD2 (6 bases). CDR3 length: 16 residues. Germline V gene sequence: CDR1 MNHNY, CDR2 SVGAGI (reference sequence). V lost 7 bases and J lost 5, with 23 bases in between. CDR3 amino acids: CASNLSGTPGRETQYF. The CDR3 coding sequence is TGTGCCAGCAATTTGTCCGGGACTCCGGGTCGGGAGACCCAGTACTTC.

The CDR3 DNA reads TGTGCCAGCTCACCCGTCATTGGGGCCAACGTCCTGACTTTC. It encodes CASSPVIGANVLTF. The genes are TRBV18 and TRBJ2-6; no clear D gene. Germline values: CDR1 KGHSH, CDR2 LQKENI. V lost 3 bases and J 3 bases, leaving 6 bases between the germline ends. This CDR3 has 14 residues. Filled out from reference TRBV18 and TRBJ2-6, the complete variable domain reads NAGVMQNPRHLVRRRGQEARLRCSPMKGHSHVYWYRQLPEEGLKFMVYLQKENIIDESGMPKERFSAEFPKEGPSILRIQQVVRGDSAAYFCASSPVIGANVLTFGAGSRLTVL.

The chain joins TRBV18 to TRBJ1-6, with a weak D call TRBD1 (5 bases). The V end was cut by 8 bases, the J end by 5 bases, with 13 bases between. This CDR3 contains 14 residues. Per germline, CDR1 KGHSH and CDR2 LQKENI. The CDR3 DNA is TGTGCCAGCACGAGGACATCCGATAATTCACCCCTCCACTTT. Residues: CASTRTSDNSPLHF. Full variable domain (rest looked up from reference TRBV18 and TRBJ1-6): NAGVMQNPRHLVRRRGQEARLRCSPMKGHSHVYWYRQLPEEGLKFMVYLQKENIIDESGMPKERFSAEFPKEGPSILRIQQVVRGDSAAYFCASTRTSDNSPLHFGNGTRLTVT.